The 4 T cell receptor beta chains below all came from one sample that was sequenced in a study of OX40 agonist ivuxolimab in advanced cancers. Assay: immunoSEQ multiplex PCR; the TCRdb copy retains only in-frame clones and omits some. The sample has 62,000 or so clones, 85% seen once. The sequences come from CD4+ or CD8+ T cells sorted from blood, collected in a trial of the OX40 agonist ivuxolimab. Source of these receptors: an adult with an advanced solid tumor such as melanoma, head and neck, liver or kidney cancer.

This clone was picked up a small number of times. This rearrangement joins TRBV29-1 to TRBJ1-1; tentative D call: TRBD1 (6 bases). The CDR3 has 13 residues. Germline V lookup: CDR1 SQVTM, CDR2 ANQGSEA. Trimming stripped 3 bases from V and 4 bases from J, with 12 bases between. The CDR3 here is CSVDTGLGTEAFF. The CDR3 DNA follows: TGCAGCGTTGATACAGGGTTAGGCACTGAAGCTTTCTTT.

In this sample, this clone is medium-sized. V and J are TRBV14 and TRBJ2-7; D is undetermined. V lost 1 base, J lost 6 bases, and 10 bases lay in between. Germline V lookup: CDR1 SGHDN, CDR2 FVKESK. This CDR3 is built from 13 residues. CDR3 sequence reads: CASSQVSVSEQYF. CDR3 sequence (DNA): TGTGCCAGCAGCCAAGTATCCGTCTCCGAGCAGTACTTC.

The rearrangement links TRBV12-5 to TRBJ2-1, with D possibly called TRBD1 or TRBD2 (5 bases each). The CDR3 has 16 amino acids. Germline assignment: CDR1 LGHNT and CDR2 FRNRAP. Trimming shortened V by 1 base and J by 2 bases, and 12 bases separated the two germline ends. The CDR3: CASGLAWGKAYNEQFF. The CDR3, as DNA: TGTGCTAGTGGTTTGGCGTGGGGGAAAGCCTACAATGAGCAGTTCTTC.

This clone was recorded at least ten times. The chain has TRBV5-6 and TRBJ2-7; 7 bases line up with TRBD1. There are 14 residues in the CDR3. Germline V gives CDR1 SGHDT, CDR2 YYEEEE. V lost 4 bases to trimming and J lost 3 bases; unmatched junction nucleotides: 7. The CDR3 nucleotides read TGTGCCAGCAGCCTGCCGACAGGGAGCTACGAGCAGTACTTC. Translating gives CASSLPTGSYEQYF.